Presented here are 27 T cell receptor beta chains from one specimen sequenced in a study of blood T cell repertoires in COVID-19. Clones were read by immunoSEQ multiplex PCR, and TCRdb kept only the in-frame ones, dropping some. The table shows 85,000 to 120,000 clones, with around 80% occurring only once. The material sequenced was peripheral blood. The source of these receptors is an older woman with acute or convalescent COVID-19.

J is TRBJ1-2 and V is TRBV7-9; no reliable D call. The CDR3 has 12 residues. Germline V lookup: CDR1 SEHNR, CDR2 FQNEAQ (reference sequence). Trimming cost V 3 bases and J 8 bases, with 10 bases left between them. CDR3 amino acids: CASSFGDLGYTF. In DNA form, the CDR3 reads TGTGCCAGCAGCTTCGGGGATTTAGGCTACACCTTC.

Here the CDR3 DNA reads TGTGCCAGCAGCCTTGGACTATCAACGGGACAGGGTTTAGAAAAACTGTTTTTT. Translation: CASSLGLSTGQGLEKLFF. V gene TRBV7-9 combines with J gene TRBJ1-4; 9 bases are shared with TRBD1. Germline lookup yields CDR1 SEHNR and CDR2 FQNEAQ (reference sequence). Unmatched junction bases numbered 18, after V lost 5 bases and J lost 8 bases. This CDR3 is built from 18 residues.

The chain's CDR3 is CASSWGTVGSYEQYF. The CDR3 nucleotides are TGTGCCAGCAGCTGGGGGACAGTTGGATCCTACGAGCAGTACTTC. The rearrangement uses TRBV5-5 and TRBJ2-7; 7 nucleotides align to TRBD1. The V gene end was trimmed by 3 bases and the J gene end by 1 base; junction bases not matched to a gene: 7. CDR3 length: 15 amino acids. The V gene's germline CDR1 is SGHKS and CDR2 YYEKEE (reference sequence).

V and J are TRBV7-8 and TRBJ1-3, with TRBD1 matching 8 bases. After removal of 4 bases from V and 3 bases from J, the junction contained 5 bases not matched to a gene. CDR3 length: 15 amino acids. Looked up from germline, CDR1 is SGHVS and CDR2 is FQNEAQ. CDR3 bases: TGTGCCAGCAGCTCGCAGGGGGCGCATGGAAACACCATATATTTT. As protein: CASSSQGAHGNTIYF.

The chain carries TRBV11-2 and TRBJ1-6, with D unresolved. CDR1 is SGHAT and CDR2 is FQNNGV in the germline V gene. The CDR3 length is 20 residues. The germline V and J ends were trimmed by 0 bases and 0 bases, with 18 bases remaining between them. The CDR3 protein is CASSLEASDSRSSYNSPLHF. CDR3 nucleotide sequence: TGTGCCAGCAGCTTAGAAGCATCGGACTCTCGAAGCTCCTATAATTCACCCCTCCACTTT.

This chain uses TRBV11-3 with TRBJ1-1; D gene unclear. This CDR3 contains 13 residues. V lost 3 bases and J 11 bases, leaving 16 bases between the germline ends. CDR1 and CDR2 from the germline V gene are SGHNT and YENEEA. The CDR3 nucleotides read TGTGCCAGCAGCTTCGGGGAGCACTCCTCTGCTTTCTTT. Its protein product is CASSFGEHSSAFF.

The chain links TRBV6-6 to TRBJ2-1; 7 nucleotides line up with TRBD2. CDR3 length equals 17 residues. Germline trimming cut 5 bases from V and 0 bases from J; bases unmatched to any gene: 10. Germline assignment: CDR1 MNHNY and CDR2 SVGAGI (reference sequence). The CDR3: CASSRPSGESSYNEQFF. The CDR3 region has the DNA TGTGCCAGCAGTCGACCTAGCGGAGAAAGCTCCTACAATGAGCAGTTCTTC.

This rearrangement joins TRBV30 to TRBJ2-7; 9 positions match TRBD2. The V gene end was trimmed by 0 bases and the J gene end by 2 bases; junction bases not matched to a gene: 8. The CDR3 consists of 16 residues. The V gene's germline CDR1 is GTSNPN and CDR2 SVGIG (reference sequence). CDR3 sequence reads: CAWSVMRLAGTYEQYF. CDR3 coding DNA: TGTGCCTGGAGTGTAATGCGCCTAGCGGGAACCTACGAGCAGTACTTC.

The V gene is TRBV29-1, the J gene TRBJ2-7; D gene uncertain. CDR3 length: 13 residues. V gave up 3 bases and J gave up 0 bases, with 9 bases separating them. From germline, CDR1 is SQVTM and CDR2 ANQGSEA. CDR3 in amino acids: CSVDAGNSYEQYF. Here the CDR3 DNA reads TGCAGCGTTGACGCAGGCAACTCCTACGAGCAGTACTTC.

This rearrangement joins TRBV5-6 to TRBJ2-4, with 7 bases fitting TRBD2. Germline V CDR1 and CDR2: SGHDT, YYEEEE. Unmatched junction bases numbered 11, after V lost 4 bases and J lost 7 bases. This CDR3 has 15 residues. The CDR3 bases are TGTGCCAGCAGCCCCGGAGCTGGGGGAGGGAACATTCAGTACTTC. Its translation: CASSPGAGGGNIQYF.

The CDR3 region has the DNA TGCAGTGCTAGTCGGGGACAGGGGGCAGGTAATTCACCCCTCCACTTT. This translates into CSASRGQGAGNSPLHF. The chain joins TRBV20-1 to TRBJ1-6, with 12 bases lining up with TRBD1. After removal of 3 bases from V and 6 bases from J, the junction contained 6 bases not matched to a gene. The V gene's germline CDR1 is DFQATT and CDR2 SNEGSKA (reference sequence). CDR3 length equals 16 residues.

The genes are TRBV18 and TRBJ2-1; a possible D gene is TRBD1 (6 bases). This CDR3 region has 14 residues. V lost 0 bases and J lost 7, with 10 bases in between. The germline V gene has CDR1 KGHSH and CDR2 LQKENI. The CDR3 sequence: CASSPPSGDNEQFF. For the CDR3, the DNA is TGTGCCAGCTCACCACCATCAGGGGATAATGAGCAGTTCTTC.

The chain is built from TRBV2 and TRBJ2-1; 11 nucleotides line up with TRBD2. CDR1 and CDR2 (germline): SNHLY, FYNNEI. The junction had 0 bases not matched to a gene; V was cut back by 8 bases and J by 3 bases. The CDR3 length is 13 residues. In DNA, the CDR3 is TGTGCCAGCGGGACTAGCGGCTACAATGAGCAGTTCTTC. Protein sequence: CASGTSGYNEQFF.

The chain combines TRBV6-2 or TRBV6-3 with TRBJ2-3, with 7 bases matching TRBD2. This CDR3 is 14 amino acids long. CDR1 and CDR2 (germline): MNHEY, SVGEGT. J gave up 1 base and V 4 bases, and 2 bases lay outside the gene matches. The chain's CDR3 is CASSLAGGTDTQYF. CDR3 nucleotide sequence: TGTGCCAGCAGTTTGGCGGGGGGCACAGATACGCAGTATTTT.

In DNA form, the CDR3 reads TGTGCCAGCAGCTTTACCATCGCGGGAGGCTACACCTTC. Amino acids: CASSFTIAGGYTF. The V call is TRBV11-2, the J call TRBJ1-2; D gene unclear. Germline loops: CDR1 SGHAT, CDR2 FQNNGV. The CDR3 runs to 13 residues. V lost 3 bases to trimming and J lost 8 bases, with 13 bases between them.

This clone has more than one count but fewer than ten. The V gene is TRBV2, the J gene TRBJ1-2; D possibly corresponds to TRBD1 (6 bases). V was pared by 3 bases and J by 8 bases, with 16 bases between. Germline V gives CDR1 SNHLY, CDR2 FYNNEI. The CDR3 extends over 14 amino acids. CDR3 nucleotides: TGTGCCAGCAGTGAGGGCAGGGGATCAGAAGGCTACACCTTC. Its translation: CASSEGRGSEGYTF.

This chain connects TRBV3-1 (or the pseudogene TRBV3-2) to TRBJ2-1; 9 nucleotides line up with TRBD2. V dropped 0 bases and J dropped 6; count of bases not matched to a gene: 6. CDR1 LGHDT and CDR2 YNNKEL come from the germline V gene (reference sequence). The CDR3 is made up of 16 amino acids. The CDR3 bases are TGTGCCAGCAGCCAAGACATCGGACTAGCGTTCAATGAGCAGTTCTTC. Translating gives CASSQDIGLAFNEQFF.

CDR3 nucleotides: TGTGCCAGCAGCACCACCGGGACTTCATACGAGCAGTACTTC. Its translation is CASSTTGTSYEQYF. The chain carries TRBV11-2 and TRBJ2-7, with D possibly TRBD2 on 6 matching bases. Germline V gene lookup returns CDR1 SGHAT and CDR2 FQNNGV. Trimming shortened V by 5 bases and J by 4 bases, and 15 bases separated the two germline ends. There are 14 residues in the CDR3.

This clone came up once. In nucleotides, the CDR3 is TGTGCCTGGAGTGTAGGGCTAGCGGATATTTACGAGCAGTACTTC. This sequence encodes CAWSVGLADIYEQYF. The chain is built from TRBV30 and TRBJ2-7; 7 nucleotides line up with TRBD2. This CDR3 comprises 15 residues. The germline V gene encodes CDR1 GTSNPN and CDR2 SVGIG (reference sequence). Trimming took 0 bases from V and 4 from J; bases not matched to a gene: 9.

The chain combines TRBV4-2 with TRBJ2-1, with 14 bases that match TRBD2. Germline V gene lookup returns CDR1 LGHNA and CDR2 YNFKEQ. Losses at the gene ends were 2 bases for V and 4 bases for J; bases not matched to a gene: 4. CDR3 length: 17 residues. The CDR3 sequence: CASSQQTSGGAYNEQFF. In nucleotides, the CDR3 is TGTGCCAGCAGCCAACAGACTAGCGGGGGGGCGTACAATGAGCAGTTCTTC.

The chain has TRBV14 and TRBJ2-5; D gene unclear. The CDR3 consists of 12 residues. The V and J ends lost 3 bases and 5 bases respectively, with 7 bases between them. The germline V gene encodes CDR1 SGHDN and CDR2 FVKESK. For the CDR3, the DNA is TGTGCCAGCAGCCACGTAACTGAGACCCAGTACTTC. Translating it yields CASSHVTETQYF.

This clone was counted a few times. V and J are TRBV5-1 and TRBJ2-7, with D tentatively TRBD1 (7 bases). Looked up from germline, CDR1 is SGHRS and CDR2 is YFSETQ. The CDR3 totals 15 residues. Deletions cut 4 bases from V and 2 bases from J, with 16 bases between. DNA for the CDR3: TGCGCCAGCAGCCTGGGAGGACAGGACACCTACGAGCAGTACTTC. Residues: CASSLGGQDTYEQYF.

The chain uses TRBV14 and TRBJ2-1; 8 positions match TRBD2. CDR1 is SGHDN and CDR2 is FVKESK in the germline V gene. V trimming: 4 bases; J trimming: 10 bases; junction bases outside the gene matches: 12. This CDR3 is built from 15 residues. The chain's CDR3 is CASSRFGGGEEEQFF. CDR3 nucleotide sequence: TGTGCCAGCAGCCGATTCGGGGGGGGCGAGGAAGAGCAGTTCTTC.

The chain uses TRBV10-1 and TRBJ2-3, with 10 positions matching TRBD2. Trimming cost V 2 bases and J 1 base; bases outside gene matches: 3. There are 16 residues in the CDR3. Germline loops: CDR1 WNHNN, CDR2 SYGVQD (reference sequence). CDR3 in amino acids: CASSETGTSGTDTQYF. The CDR3 region has the DNA TGCGCCAGCAGTGAGACCGGGACTAGCGGCACAGATACGCAGTATTTT.

The chain combines TRBV5-1 with TRBJ1-2, with TRBD1 matching over 8 bases. Trimming cost V 4 bases and J 6 bases; bases outside gene matches: 14. Germline CDR1 SGHRS, CDR2 YFSETQ. CDR3 size: 16 residues. The CDR3 sequence is CASSLTGQGQGDGYTF. CDR3 nucleotide sequence: TGCGCCAGCAGCCTCACCGGACAGGGACAAGGGGATGGCTACACCTTC.

The rearrangement links TRBV10-3 to TRBJ1-2, with 7 bases identical to TRBD1. V dropped 0 bases and J dropped 4; count of bases not matched to a gene: 5. Germline CDR1 reads ENHRY; CDR2 reads SYGVKD. The CDR3 covers 15 residues. The CDR3 sequence is CAISESGGFPYGYTF. CDR3 coding DNA: TGTGCCATCAGTGAGTCAGGGGGCTTTCCCTATGGCTACACCTTC.

This rearrangement joins TRBV6-5 to TRBJ1-1; D ambiguous. V gave up 6 bases and J gave up 1 base, with 6 bases separating them. CDR1 MNHEY and CDR2 SVGAGI come from the germline V gene. The CDR3 length is 12 residues. CDR3 DNA sequence: TGTGCCAGCAGGGCTCCGAACACTGAAGCTTTCTTT. Residues: CASRAPNTEAFF.